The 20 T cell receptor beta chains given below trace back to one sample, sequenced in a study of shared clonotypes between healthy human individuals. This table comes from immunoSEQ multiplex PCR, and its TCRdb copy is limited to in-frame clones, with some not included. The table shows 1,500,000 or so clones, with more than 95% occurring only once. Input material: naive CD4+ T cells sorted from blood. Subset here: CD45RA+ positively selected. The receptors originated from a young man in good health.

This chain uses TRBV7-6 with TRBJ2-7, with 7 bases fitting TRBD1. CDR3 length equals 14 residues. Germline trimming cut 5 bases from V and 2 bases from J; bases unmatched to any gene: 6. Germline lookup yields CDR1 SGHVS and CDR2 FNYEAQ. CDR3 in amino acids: CASSPPGQAYEQYF. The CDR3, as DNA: TGTGCCAGCAGCCCCCCTGGACAGGCCTACGAGCAGTACTTC.

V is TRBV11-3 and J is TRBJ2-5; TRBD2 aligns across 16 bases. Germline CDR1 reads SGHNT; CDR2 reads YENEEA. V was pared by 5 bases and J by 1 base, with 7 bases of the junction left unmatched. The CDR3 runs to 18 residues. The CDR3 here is CASSTGTSGRGIQETQYF. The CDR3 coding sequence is TGTGCCAGCAGCACAGGGACTAGCGGGAGGGGGATCCAAGAGACCCAGTACTTC.

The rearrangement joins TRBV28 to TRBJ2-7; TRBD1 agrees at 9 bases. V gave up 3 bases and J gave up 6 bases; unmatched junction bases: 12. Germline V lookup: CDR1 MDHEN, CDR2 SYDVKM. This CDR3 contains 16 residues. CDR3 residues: CASSFRPGQGPSEQYF. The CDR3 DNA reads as TGTGCCAGCAGTTTCCGACCGGGACAGGGCCCCTCCGAGCAGTACTTC. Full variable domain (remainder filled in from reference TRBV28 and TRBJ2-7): DVKVTQSSRYLVKRTGEKVFLECVQDMDHENMFWYRQDPGLGLRLIYFSYDVKMKEKGDIPEGYSVSREKKERFSLILESASTNQTSMYLCASSFRPGQGPSEQYFGPGTRLTVT.

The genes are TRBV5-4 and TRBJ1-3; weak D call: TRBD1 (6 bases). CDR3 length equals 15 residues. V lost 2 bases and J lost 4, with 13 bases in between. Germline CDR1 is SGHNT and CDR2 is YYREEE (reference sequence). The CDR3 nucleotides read TGTGCCAGCAGCTTAGCGGGGGGCTCCGGAAACACCATATATTTT. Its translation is CASSLAGGSGNTIYF.

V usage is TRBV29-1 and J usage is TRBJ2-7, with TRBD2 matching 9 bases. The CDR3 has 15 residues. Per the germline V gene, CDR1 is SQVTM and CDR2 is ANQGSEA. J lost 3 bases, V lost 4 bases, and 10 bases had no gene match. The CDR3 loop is CSVVGLAGTLYEQYF. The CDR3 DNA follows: TGCAGCGTTGTGGGACTAGCCGGAACCCTCTACGAGCAGTACTTC.

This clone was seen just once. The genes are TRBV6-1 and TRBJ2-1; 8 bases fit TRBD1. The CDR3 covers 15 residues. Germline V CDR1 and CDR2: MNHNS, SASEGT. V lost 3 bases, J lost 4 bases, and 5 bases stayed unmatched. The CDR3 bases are TGTGCCAGCAGTGAGACAGGGGCACTTTACAATGAGCAGTTCTTC. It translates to CASSETGALYNEQFF.

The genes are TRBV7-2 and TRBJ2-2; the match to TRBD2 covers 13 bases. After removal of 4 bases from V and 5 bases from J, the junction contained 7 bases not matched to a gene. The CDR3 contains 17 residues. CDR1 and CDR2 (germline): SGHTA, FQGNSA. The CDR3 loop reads CASSSPRGLAGTGELFF. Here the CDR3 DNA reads TGTGCCAGCAGCTCGCCCCGGGGACTAGCGGGAACCGGGGAGCTGTTTTTT. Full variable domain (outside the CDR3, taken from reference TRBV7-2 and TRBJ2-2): GAGVSQSPSNKVTEKGKDVELRCDPISGHTALYWYRQSLGQGLEFLIYFQGNSAPDKSGLPSDRFSAERTGGSVSTLTIQRTQQEDSAVYLCASSSPRGLAGTGELFFGEGSRLTVL.

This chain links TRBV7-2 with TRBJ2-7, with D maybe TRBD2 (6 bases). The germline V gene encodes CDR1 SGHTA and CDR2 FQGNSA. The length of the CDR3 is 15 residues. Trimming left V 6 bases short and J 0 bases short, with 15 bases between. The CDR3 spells CASRHLGTHSYEQYF. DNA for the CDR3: TGTGCCAGCAGACATCTCGGGACTCACTCCTACGAGCAGTACTTC.

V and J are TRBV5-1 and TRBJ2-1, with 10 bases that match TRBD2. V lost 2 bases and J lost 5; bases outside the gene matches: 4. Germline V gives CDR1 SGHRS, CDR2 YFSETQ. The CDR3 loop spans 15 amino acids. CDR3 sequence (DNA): TGCGCCAGCAGCTTTGGACTAGCGGTAAACAATGAGCAGTTCTTC. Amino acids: CASSFGLAVNNEQFF.

In DNA form, the CDR3 reads TGTGCCAGCAGCCAAGGATATGGGTCTCTCCCCTCGAATGAGCAGTTCTTC. Protein: CASSQGYGSLPSNEQFF. The chain links TRBV14 to TRBJ2-1; D gene ambiguous. Germline V lookup: CDR1 SGHDN, CDR2 FVKESK. CDR3 length: 17 amino acids. V lost 1 base, J lost 7 bases, and 20 bases lay in between.

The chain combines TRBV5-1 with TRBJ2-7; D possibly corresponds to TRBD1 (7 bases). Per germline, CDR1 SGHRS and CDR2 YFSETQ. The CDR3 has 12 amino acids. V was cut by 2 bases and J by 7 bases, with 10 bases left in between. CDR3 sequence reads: CASSFQGGEQYF. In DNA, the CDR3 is TGCGCCAGCAGCTTCCAGGGGGGAGAGCAGTACTTC.

The CDR3 nucleotides are TGTGCCAGTAGTATGTTACCCGGGGGGTTGCAAGAGACCCAGTACTTC. Amino acids: CASSMLPGGLQETQYF. The chain carries TRBV19 and TRBJ2-5; TRBD2 matches at 7 bases. The V segment lost 3 bases and the J segment 2 bases; nucleotides outside the gene matches: 9. This CDR3 contains 16 residues. Germline CDR1 and CDR2: LNHDA and SQIVND (reference sequence).

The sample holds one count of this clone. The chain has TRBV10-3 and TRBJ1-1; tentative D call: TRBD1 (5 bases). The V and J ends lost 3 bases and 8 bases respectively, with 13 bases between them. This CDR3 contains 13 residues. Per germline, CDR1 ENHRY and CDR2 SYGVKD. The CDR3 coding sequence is TGTGCCATCAGTGAATGGGGGGGACTCGAAGCTTTCTTT. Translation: CAISEWGGLEAFF.

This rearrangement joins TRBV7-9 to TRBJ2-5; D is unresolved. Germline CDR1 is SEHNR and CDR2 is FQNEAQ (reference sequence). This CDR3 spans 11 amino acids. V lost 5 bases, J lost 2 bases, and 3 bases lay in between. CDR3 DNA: TGTGCCAGCAGCGAACAAGAGACCCAGTACTTC. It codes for CASSEQETQYF. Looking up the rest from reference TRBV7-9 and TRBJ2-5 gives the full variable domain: DTGVSQNPRHKITKRGQNVTFRCDPISEHNRLYWYRQTLGQGPEFLTYFQNEAQLEKSRLLSDRFSAERPKGSFSTLEIQRTEQGDSAMYLCASSEQETQYFGPGTRLLVL.

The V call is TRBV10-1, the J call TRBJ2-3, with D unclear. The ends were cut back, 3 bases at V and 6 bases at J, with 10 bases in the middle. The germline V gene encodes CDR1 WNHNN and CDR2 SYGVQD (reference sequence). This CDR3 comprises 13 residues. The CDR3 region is CASSDGSRDTQYF. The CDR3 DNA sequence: TGCGCCAGCAGTGACGGCTCAAGGGATACGCAGTATTTT.

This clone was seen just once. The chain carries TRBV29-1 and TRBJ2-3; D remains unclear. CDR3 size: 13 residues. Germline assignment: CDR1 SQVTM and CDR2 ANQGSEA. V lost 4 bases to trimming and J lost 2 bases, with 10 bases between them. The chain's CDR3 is CSVGSRYTDTQYF. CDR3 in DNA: TGCAGCGTTGGTAGCAGATACACAGATACGCAGTATTTT.

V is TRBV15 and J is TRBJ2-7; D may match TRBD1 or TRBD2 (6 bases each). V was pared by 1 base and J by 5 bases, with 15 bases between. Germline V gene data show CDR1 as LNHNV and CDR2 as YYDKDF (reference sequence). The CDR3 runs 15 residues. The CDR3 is CATSRGGGLHHEQYF. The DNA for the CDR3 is TGTGCCACCAGCAGAGGAGGGGGACTGCACCACGAGCAGTACTTC.

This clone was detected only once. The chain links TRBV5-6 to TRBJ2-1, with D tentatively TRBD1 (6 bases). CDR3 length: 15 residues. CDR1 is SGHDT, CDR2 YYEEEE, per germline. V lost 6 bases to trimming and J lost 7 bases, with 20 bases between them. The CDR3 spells CASIPGTNPGNEQFF. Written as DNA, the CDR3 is TGTGCCAGCATACCGGGGACAAACCCGGGGAATGAGCAGTTCTTC.

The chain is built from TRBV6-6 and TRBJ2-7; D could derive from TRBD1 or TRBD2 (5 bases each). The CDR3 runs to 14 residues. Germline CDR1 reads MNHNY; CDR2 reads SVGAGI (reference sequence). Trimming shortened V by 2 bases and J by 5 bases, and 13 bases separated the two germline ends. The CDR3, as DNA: TGTGCCAGCAGTTACCTCCGGGGCAGACACGAGCAGTACTTC. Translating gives CASSYLRGRHEQYF.

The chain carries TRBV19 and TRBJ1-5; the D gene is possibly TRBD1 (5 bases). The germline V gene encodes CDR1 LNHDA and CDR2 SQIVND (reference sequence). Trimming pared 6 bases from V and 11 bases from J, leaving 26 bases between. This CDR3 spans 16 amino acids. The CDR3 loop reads CASRGRYPGGERAQHF. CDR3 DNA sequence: TGTGCCAGTAGGGGCCGATACCCTGGAGGGGAGCGAGCCCAGCATTTT.